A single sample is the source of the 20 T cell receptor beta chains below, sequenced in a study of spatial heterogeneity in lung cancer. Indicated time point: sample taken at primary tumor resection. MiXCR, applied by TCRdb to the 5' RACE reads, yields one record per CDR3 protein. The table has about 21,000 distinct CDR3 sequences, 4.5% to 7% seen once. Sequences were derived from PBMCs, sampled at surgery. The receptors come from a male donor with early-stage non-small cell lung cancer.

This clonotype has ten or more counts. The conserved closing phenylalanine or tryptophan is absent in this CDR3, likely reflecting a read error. The CDR3 region is CASSDNSGANVLTV. DNA of the CDR3: TGTGCCAGCAGCGATAACTCTGGGGCCAACGTCCTGACTGTC. The chain is built from TRBV7-9 and TRBJ2-6, with no clear D. From germline, CDR1 is SEHNR and CDR2 FQNEAQ (reference sequence). This CDR3 is 14 amino acids long. V lost 5 bases to trimming and J lost 0 bases, with 5 bases between them.

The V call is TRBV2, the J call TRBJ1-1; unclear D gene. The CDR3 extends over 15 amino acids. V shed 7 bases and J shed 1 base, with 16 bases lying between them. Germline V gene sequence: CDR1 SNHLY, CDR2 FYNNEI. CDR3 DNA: TGTGCCAGCAAGACGGACCGAACTAAGAACACTGAAGCTTTCTTT. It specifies CASKTDRTKNTEAFF.

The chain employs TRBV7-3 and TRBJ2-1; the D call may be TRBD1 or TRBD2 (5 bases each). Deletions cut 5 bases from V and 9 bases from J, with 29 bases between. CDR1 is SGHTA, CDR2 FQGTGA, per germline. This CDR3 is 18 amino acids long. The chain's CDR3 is CASSPTRTARDRNREQFF. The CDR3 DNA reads TGTGCCAGCAGCCCCACCCGAACGGCTAGGGACCGCAATCGTGAGCAGTTCTTC.

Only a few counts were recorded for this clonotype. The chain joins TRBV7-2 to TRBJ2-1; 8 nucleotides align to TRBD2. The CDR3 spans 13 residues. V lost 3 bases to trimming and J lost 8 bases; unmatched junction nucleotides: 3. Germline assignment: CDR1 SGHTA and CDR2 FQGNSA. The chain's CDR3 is CASSFSGGYEQFF. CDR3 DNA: TGTGCCAGCAGCTTTTCGGGGGGGTATGAGCAGTTCTTC.

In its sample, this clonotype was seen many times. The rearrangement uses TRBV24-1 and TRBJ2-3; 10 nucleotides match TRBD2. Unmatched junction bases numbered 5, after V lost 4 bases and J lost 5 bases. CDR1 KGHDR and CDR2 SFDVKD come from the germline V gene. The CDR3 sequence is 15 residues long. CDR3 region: CATSDPKRGGDTQYF. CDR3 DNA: TGTGCCACCAGTGACCCAAAGCGGGGGGGAGATACGCAGTATTTT.

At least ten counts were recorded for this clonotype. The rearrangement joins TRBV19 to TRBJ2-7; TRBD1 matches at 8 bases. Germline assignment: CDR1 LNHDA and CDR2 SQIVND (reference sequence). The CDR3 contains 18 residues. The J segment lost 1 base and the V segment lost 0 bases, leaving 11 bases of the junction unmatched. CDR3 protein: CASSIEGPTGALSYEQYF. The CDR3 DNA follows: TGTGCCAGTAGTATAGAAGGACCGACAGGGGCTTTATCCTACGAGCAGTACTTC.

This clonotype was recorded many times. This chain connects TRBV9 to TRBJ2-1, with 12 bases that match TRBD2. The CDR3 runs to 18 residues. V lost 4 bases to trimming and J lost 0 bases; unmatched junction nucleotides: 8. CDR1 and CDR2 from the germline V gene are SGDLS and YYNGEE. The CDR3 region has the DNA TGTGCCAGCAGCATACTAGCGGGAGGACCTACCTCCTACAATGAGCAGTTCTTC. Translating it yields CASSILAGGPTSYNEQFF.

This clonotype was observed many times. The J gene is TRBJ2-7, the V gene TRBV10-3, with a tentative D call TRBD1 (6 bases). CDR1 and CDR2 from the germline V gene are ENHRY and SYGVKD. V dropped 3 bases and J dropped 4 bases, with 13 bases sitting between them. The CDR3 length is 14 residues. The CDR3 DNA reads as TGTGCCATCAGTGAAGGTACAGGGATTTACGAGCAGTACTTC. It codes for CAISEGTGIYEQYF.

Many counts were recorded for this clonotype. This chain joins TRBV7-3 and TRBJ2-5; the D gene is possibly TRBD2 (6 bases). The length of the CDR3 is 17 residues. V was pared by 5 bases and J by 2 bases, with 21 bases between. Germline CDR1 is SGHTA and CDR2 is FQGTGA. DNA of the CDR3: TGTGCCAGCAGCCCGAAATACGGAGGGGTTATACAAGAGACCCAGTACTTC. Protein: CASSPKYGGVIQETQYF.

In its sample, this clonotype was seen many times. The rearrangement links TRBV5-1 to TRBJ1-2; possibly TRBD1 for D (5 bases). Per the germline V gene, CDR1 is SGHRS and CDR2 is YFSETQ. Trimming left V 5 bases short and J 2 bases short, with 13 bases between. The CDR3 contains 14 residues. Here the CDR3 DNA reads TGCGCCAGCAGGGGCACGGGGGAGAACTATGGCTACACCTTC. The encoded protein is CASRGTGENYGYTF.

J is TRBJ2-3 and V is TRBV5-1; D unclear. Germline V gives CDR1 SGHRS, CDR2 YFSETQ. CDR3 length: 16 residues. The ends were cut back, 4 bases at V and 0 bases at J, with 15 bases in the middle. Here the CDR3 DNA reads TGCGCCAGCAGCCGACGACCCATCGACAGCACAGATACGCAGTATTTT. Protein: CASSRRPIDSTDTQYF.

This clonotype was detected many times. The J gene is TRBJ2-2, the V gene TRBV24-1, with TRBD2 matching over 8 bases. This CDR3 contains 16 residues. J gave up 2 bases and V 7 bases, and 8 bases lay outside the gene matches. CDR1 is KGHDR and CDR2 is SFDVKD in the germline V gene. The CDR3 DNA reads TGTGCCACCAGCGCGATCGGGGGGGCCAACACCGGGGAGCTGTTTTTT. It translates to CATSAIGGANTGELFF.

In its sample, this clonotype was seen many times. Here the CDR3 reads CASSGVGKREVSYEQYF. The CDR3 coding sequence is TGTGCCAGCAGTGGGGTTGGTAAGCGGGAGGTTTCCTACGAGCAGTACTTC. The chain has TRBV6-1 and TRBJ2-7; 9 positions agree with TRBD2. The germline gives CDR1 MNHNS, CDR2 SASEGT. This CDR3 is 17 amino acids long. The V gene end was trimmed by 4 bases and the J gene end by 1 base; junction bases not matched to a gene: 11.

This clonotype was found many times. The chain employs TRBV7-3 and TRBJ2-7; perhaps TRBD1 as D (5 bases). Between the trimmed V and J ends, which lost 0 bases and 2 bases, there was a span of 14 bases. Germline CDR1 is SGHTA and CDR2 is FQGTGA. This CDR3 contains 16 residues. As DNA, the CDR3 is TGTGCCAGCAGCTTAACGAGCGCAGGGCGGACCTACGAGCAGTACTTC. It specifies CASSLTSAGRTYEQYF.

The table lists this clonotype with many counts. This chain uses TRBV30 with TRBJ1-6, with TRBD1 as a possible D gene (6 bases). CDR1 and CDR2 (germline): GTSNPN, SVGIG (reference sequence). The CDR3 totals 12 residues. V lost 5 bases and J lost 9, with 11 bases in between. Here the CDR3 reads CAWQGSTSPLHF. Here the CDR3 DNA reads TGTGCCTGGCAGGGGTCAACTTCACCCCTCCACTTT.

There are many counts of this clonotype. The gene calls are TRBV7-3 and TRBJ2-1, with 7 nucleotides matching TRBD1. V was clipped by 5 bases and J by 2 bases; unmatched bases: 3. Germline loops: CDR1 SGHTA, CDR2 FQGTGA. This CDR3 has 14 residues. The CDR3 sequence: CASSPGQAYNEQFF. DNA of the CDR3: TGTGCCAGCAGCCCAGGACAGGCCTACAATGAGCAGTTCTTC.

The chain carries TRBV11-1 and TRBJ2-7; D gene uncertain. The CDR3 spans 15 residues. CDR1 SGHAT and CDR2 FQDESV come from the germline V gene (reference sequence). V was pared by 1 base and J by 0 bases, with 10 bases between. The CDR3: CASSLGPPSSYEQYF. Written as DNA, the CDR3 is TGTGCCAGCAGCTTAGGTCCCCCTAGCTCCTACGAGCAGTACTTC.

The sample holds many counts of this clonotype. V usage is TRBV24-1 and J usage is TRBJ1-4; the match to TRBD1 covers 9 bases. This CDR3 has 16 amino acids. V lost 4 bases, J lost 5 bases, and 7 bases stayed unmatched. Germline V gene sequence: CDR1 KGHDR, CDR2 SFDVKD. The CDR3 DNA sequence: TGTGCCACCAGTGACACCCCGGGACAGGGCAATGAAAAACTGTTTTTT. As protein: CATSDTPGQGNEKLFF.

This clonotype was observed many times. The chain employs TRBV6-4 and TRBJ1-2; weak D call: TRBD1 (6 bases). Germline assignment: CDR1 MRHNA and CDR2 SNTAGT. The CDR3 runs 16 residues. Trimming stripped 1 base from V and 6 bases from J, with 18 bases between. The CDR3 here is CASSDFYPGTLNGYTF. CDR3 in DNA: TGTGCCAGCAGTGACTTTTACCCCGGGACACTAAATGGCTACACCTTC.

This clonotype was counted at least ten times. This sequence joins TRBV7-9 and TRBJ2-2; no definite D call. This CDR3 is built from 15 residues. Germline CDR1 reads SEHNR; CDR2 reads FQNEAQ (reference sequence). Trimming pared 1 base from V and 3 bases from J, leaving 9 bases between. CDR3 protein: CASSLGASDTGELFF. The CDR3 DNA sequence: TGTGCCAGCAGCTTAGGGGCGTCGGACACCGGGGAGCTGTTTTTT.